What follows are 29 T cell receptor beta chains derived from one specimen sequenced in a study of OX40 agonist ivuxolimab in advanced cancers. Some clones are missing from TCRdb's copy, which holds only in-frame ones; the method was immunoSEQ multiplex PCR. This sample has some 62,000 clones, with 85% found just once. The source was CD4+ or CD8+ T cells sorted from blood, collected in a trial of the OX40 agonist ivuxolimab. The receptor source for this set is an adult with an advanced solid tumor such as melanoma, head and neck, liver or kidney cancer.

This clone was counted a single time. The rearrangement uses TRBV6-6 and TRBJ2-2, with a possible D match to TRBD1 (5 bases). The CDR3 runs 14 residues. Per germline, CDR1 MNHNY and CDR2 SVGAGI (reference sequence). The V end was cut by 4 bases, the J end by 3 bases, with 9 bases between. This CDR3 reads CASSLKGYTGELFF. CDR3 DNA sequence: TGTGCCAGCAGTTTAAAGGGGTACACCGGGGAGCTGTTTTTT.

The chain has TRBV18 and TRBJ2-7, with a weak D call TRBD1 (6 bases). The CDR3 totals 14 residues. The germline V gene encodes CDR1 KGHSH and CDR2 LQKENI. V was shortened by 3 bases and J by 6 bases, with 15 bases between the two germline ends. The CDR3 DNA follows: TGTGCCAGCTCACCTAGTGACAGGCCTTCCGAGCAGTACTTC. Residues: CASSPSDRPSEQYF.

V is TRBV7-8 and J is TRBJ2-7; the D is unclear. The V end was cut by 3 bases, the J end by 1 base, with 19 bases between. The CDR3 contains 17 residues. Per the germline V gene, CDR1 is SGHVS and CDR2 is FQNEAQ. CDR3 in DNA: TGTGCCAGCAGCTTTGTCATAGGCTCATCCGAATCCTACGAGCAGTACTTC. It is translated as CASSFVIGSSESYEQYF. The full variable domain, its missing parts supplied by reference TRBV7-8 and TRBJ2-7, is GAGVSQSPRYKVAKRGQDVALRCDPISGHVSLFWYQQALGQGPEFLTYFQNEAQLDKSGLPSDRFFAERPEGSVSTLKIQRTQQEDSAVYLCASSFVIGSSESYEQYFGPGTRLTVT.

This clone showed up just once. V gene TRBV11-2 combines with J gene TRBJ2-3, with D possibly being TRBD2 (5 bases). Germline V gives CDR1 SGHAT, CDR2 FQNNGV. V lost 5 bases and J lost 1, with 13 bases in between. This CDR3 contains 15 residues. The CDR3 bases are TGTGCCAGCAGCCAGCTAGGACTTGGCACAGATACGCAGTATTTT. This encodes CASSQLGLGTDTQYF.

The V and J genes are TRBV7-9 and TRBJ2-1, with a possible D match to TRBD2 (5 bases). The germline gives CDR1 SEHNR, CDR2 FQNEAQ (reference sequence). This CDR3 has 15 residues. V gave up 7 bases and J gave up 4 bases, with 17 bases separating them. The CDR3 protein is CASTSGAAPYNEQFF. CDR3 DNA sequence: TGTGCCAGCACCAGCGGAGCGGCACCATACAATGAGCAGTTCTTC.

This chain joins TRBV5-6 and TRBJ2-5; possibly TRBD1 for D (6 bases). Germline V gives CDR1 SGHDT, CDR2 YYEEEE. The CDR3 spans 14 residues. Trimming cost V 4 bases and J 1 base, with 11 bases left between them. CDR3 sequence (DNA): TGTGCCAGCAGCCCGGTGGGGGCCCAAGAGACCCAGTACTTC. Amino acids: CASSPVGAQETQYF.

J is TRBJ2-1 and V is TRBV4-1; 14 bases are shared with TRBD2. CDR3 length equals 16 residues. The V gene's germline CDR1 is MGHRA and CDR2 YSYEKL. The ends lost 5 bases at V and 8 bases at J; junction bases unmatched: 8. CDR3 sequence: CASSVRLAGGPYEQFF. In DNA, the CDR3 is TGCGCCAGCAGCGTCCGACTAGCGGGAGGGCCATATGAGCAGTTCTTC.

The J gene is TRBJ2-1, the V gene TRBV5-6; 7 bases line up with TRBD1. Germline trimming cut 4 bases from V and 6 bases from J; bases unmatched to any gene: 4. Germline V gene sequence: CDR1 SGHDT, CDR2 YYEEEE. The CDR3 runs to 13 residues. DNA of the CDR3: TGTGCCAGCAGCGGGGGACAGTCCAATGAGCAGTTCTTC. Amino acid sequence: CASSGGQSNEQFF.

This rearrangement joins TRBV11-2 to TRBJ2-1; D is perhaps TRBD2 (6 bases). Germline V gene sequence: CDR1 SGHAT, CDR2 FQNNGV. The CDR3 contains 15 residues. V lost 2 bases and J 9 bases, leaving 17 bases between the germline ends. The DNA of the CDR3 is TGTGCCAGCAGCTTAATGCAGGGAGGATTGGGTGAGCAGTTCTTC. Its translation is CASSLMQGGLGEQFF.

A few counts support this clone. The chain joins TRBV30 to TRBJ1-2, with 8 bases that match TRBD1. Losses at the gene ends were 3 bases for V and 4 bases for J; bases not matched to a gene: 1. The CDR3 has 12 residues. Per the germline V gene, CDR1 is GTSNPN and CDR2 is SVGIG (reference sequence). CDR3 sequence reads: CAWRQGGYGYTF. CDR3 bases: TGTGCCTGGAGACAGGGGGGCTATGGCTACACCTTC.

The V gene is TRBV28, the J gene TRBJ2-7; the match to TRBD1 covers 9 bases. V lost 5 bases to trimming and J lost 1 base; unmatched junction nucleotides: 6. The germline gives CDR1 MDHEN, CDR2 SYDVKM. The CDR3 has 15 residues. CDR3: CASSNQQGASYEQYF. The CDR3, as DNA: TGTGCCAGCAGTAACCAACAGGGGGCGTCCTACGAGCAGTACTTC.

The chain joins TRBV19 to TRBJ1-6, with D unresolved. The CDR3 contains 16 residues. Trimming cost V 5 bases and J 7 bases, with 18 bases left between them. Looked up from germline, CDR1 is LNHDA and CDR2 is SQIVND (reference sequence). CDR3 DNA sequence: TGTGCCAGTAGTCCTCCCCGGGGAGGCGTAAATTCACCCCTCCACTTT. Protein sequence: CASSPPRGGVNSPLHF.

The J gene is TRBJ2-6, the V gene TRBV27; possibly TRBD1 for D (6 bases). Germline V gene sequence: CDR1 MNHEY, CDR2 SMNVEV (reference sequence). The length of the CDR3 is 15 residues. Trimming pared 6 bases from V and 1 base from J, leaving 10 bases between. CDR3 protein: CASRNQGSGANVLTF. The CDR3 DNA sequence: TGTGCCAGCAGAAACCAGGGGTCTGGGGCCAACGTCCTGACTTTC.

CDR3 sequence reads: CASSVSGSAYNEQFF. The CDR3 region has the DNA TGTGCCAGCAGCGTTAGCGGGAGCGCCTACAATGAGCAGTTCTTC. The chain employs TRBV9 and TRBJ2-1; the match to TRBD2 covers 9 bases. Germline assignment: CDR1 SGDLS and CDR2 YYNGEE. This CDR3 comprises 15 residues. V was pared by 2 bases and J by 2 bases, with 2 bases of the junction left unmatched.

The CDR3 nucleotides read TGTGCCAGCAGCCATTATAGCGGGAGCTCCTACAATGAGCAGTTCTTC. Translation gives CASSHYSGSSYNEQFF. The chain uses TRBV14 and TRBJ2-1; 9 bases line up with TRBD2. The CDR3 loop spans 16 amino acids. The germline V gene encodes CDR1 SGHDN and CDR2 FVKESK. V shed 3 bases, J shed 0 bases, and the junction held 3 bases outside the gene matches.

This clone has only one observation. The chain combines TRBV7-7 with TRBJ2-3; TRBD2 matches at 7 bases. The junction had 11 bases not matched to a gene; V was cut back by 5 bases and J by 0 bases. The CDR3 covers 17 residues. Germline V CDR1 and CDR2: SSHAT, FNYEAQ (reference sequence). DNA of the CDR3: TGTGCCAGCAGCCAAAGGGTACCGGGAGGAAGCACAGATACGCAGTATTTT. Amino acid sequence: CASSQRVPGGSTDTQYF.

This chain uses TRBV7-2 with TRBJ2-1; 9 bases line up with TRBD2. Trimming took 8 bases from V and 6 from J; bases not matched to a gene: 5. This CDR3 contains 13 residues. The germline V gene encodes CDR1 SGHTA and CDR2 FQGNSA. The CDR3, as DNA: TGTGCCAGCGGCCCTAGCGGGGCCAATGAGCAGTTCTTC. Amino acids: CASGPSGANEQFF.

This rearrangement joins TRBV6-1 to TRBJ1-5, with 11 positions matching TRBD1. CDR3 size: 15 residues. CDR1 and CDR2 (germline): MNHNS, SASEGT. V gave up 6 bases and J gave up 5 bases; unmatched junction bases: 6. The chain's CDR3 is CASRRTGGADQPQHF. The DNA for the CDR3 is TGTGCCAGCAGGAGGACAGGGGGCGCGGATCAGCCCCAGCATTTT.

The chain links TRBV4-3 to TRBJ2-7, with 8 bases matching TRBD2. The CDR3 is made up of 17 amino acids. The germline gives CDR1 LGHNA, CDR2 YSLEER. The trim removed 2 bases at V and 5 bases at J, leaving 14 bases unmatched. Here the CDR3 reads CASSQFWREAPGDEQYF. DNA of the CDR3: TGCGCCAGCAGCCAATTTTGGCGGGAGGCCCCCGGCGACGAGCAGTACTTC.

The chain uses TRBV7-9 and TRBJ1-1; D call uncertain. Trimming removed 2 bases from V and 8 bases from J, with 12 bases in between. This CDR3 contains 13 residues. Germline CDR1 is SEHNR and CDR2 is FQNEAQ (reference sequence). The CDR3 DNA reads as TGTGCCAGCAGCTTACCGGAGAGTTTCGAAGCTTTCTTT. It translates to CASSLPESFEAFF. The variable domain in full, completed from reference TRBV7-9 and TRBJ1-1, reads DTGVSQNPRHKITKRGQNVTFRCDPISEHNRLYWYRQTLGQGPEFLTYFQNEAQLEKSRLLSDRFSAERPKGSFSTLEIQRTEQGDSAMYLCASSLPESFEAFFGQGTRLTVV.

This clone has just one count. The gene calls are TRBV6-5 and TRBJ2-3, with D possibly called TRBD1 or TRBD2 (5 bases each). V was shortened by 2 bases and J by 0 bases, with 12 bases between the two germline ends. The germline CDR1 and CDR2 sequences are MNHEY and SVGAGI. The CDR3 is 16 residues long. The CDR3 here is CASSYDGGKSTDTQYF. The CDR3 DNA is TGTGCCAGCAGTTACGATGGGGGTAAAAGCACAGATACGCAGTATTTT.

The CDR3 bases are TGTGCCAGCAGCTTCGGGTGGGGGTCCTACGAGCAGTACTTC. As protein: CASSFGWGSYEQYF. V gene TRBV27 combines with J gene TRBJ2-7; D is perhaps TRBD1 or TRBD2 (5 bases each). The CDR3 extends over 14 amino acids. Germline CDR1 MNHEY, CDR2 SMNVEV (reference sequence). V lost 6 bases and J 1 base, leaving 13 bases between the germline ends.

The V gene is TRBV28, the J gene TRBJ2-1, with 13 nucleotides matching TRBD2. Losses at the gene ends were 7 bases for V and 2 bases for J; bases not matched to a gene: 8. Germline CDR1 reads MDHEN; CDR2 reads SYDVKM. The CDR3 runs 17 residues. The CDR3 DNA sequence: TGTGCCAGCACCGGGACAGGGACTAGCGGGACCTACAATGAGCAGTTCTTC. As protein: CASTGTGTSGTYNEQFF.

Notes on this clone: One junction end does not reproduce the germline sequence, and a read error may be involved. The J gene is TRBJ2-1, the V gene TRBV7-8; D gene uncertain. This CDR3 comprises 12 residues. Germline V gives CDR1 SGHVS, CDR2 FQNEAQ. In nucleotides, the CDR3 is TGTGCCAGCAGCTTCAGGTACAGTGAGCAGTTCTTC. Translated: CASSFRYSEQFF.

The V and J genes are TRBV7-9 and TRBJ2-1; D might be TRBD2 (6 bases). This CDR3 is 15 amino acids long. Trimming removed 5 bases from V and 2 bases from J, with 13 bases in between. Germline values: CDR1 SEHNR, CDR2 FQNEAQ (reference sequence). The CDR3 DNA follows: TGTGCCAGCAGCGTCAGGCGGGGCGCCTACAATGAGCAGTTCTTC. Protein product: CASSVRRGAYNEQFF.

The chain combines TRBV6-6 with TRBJ1-1; 11 bases are a match to TRBD1. This CDR3 comprises 14 residues. CDR1 is MNHNY, CDR2 SVGAGI, per germline (reference sequence). Losses at the gene ends were 6 bases for V and 7 bases for J; bases not matched to a gene: 7. CDR3 DNA sequence: TGTGCCAGCAGACCGGGACAGGGGGGAAATGAAGCTTTCTTT. It yields the protein CASRPGQGGNEAFF.

CDR3 loop: CASSSHLSNQVDTQYF. The DNA for the CDR3 is TGTGCCAGCAGTTCTCACCTTTCCAACCAGGTAGATACGCAGTATTTT. The chain recombines TRBV6-6 with TRBJ2-3; D not resolved. Germline V gives CDR1 MNHNY, CDR2 SVGAGI (reference sequence). The CDR3 extends over 16 amino acids. Trimming stripped 4 bases from V and 5 bases from J, with 19 bases between.

This clone was picked up a small number of times. The chain couples TRBV5-6 to TRBJ2-1, with 12 bases lining up with TRBD2. This CDR3 is 16 amino acids long. Germline V gene lookup returns CDR1 SGHDT and CDR2 YYEEEE. With V trimmed by 3 bases and J by 6 bases, 7 bases remained unmatched. CDR3 nucleotides: TGTGCCAGCAGCTGGTGGACTAGCGGGACCGGCAATGAGCAGTTCTTC. Translated: CASSWWTSGTGNEQFF.

In this sample, this clone turned up a few times. The chain carries TRBV4-2 and TRBJ1-1; possible D gene TRBD1, 5 bases. The V gene's germline CDR1 is LGHNA and CDR2 YNFKEQ. CDR3 length equals 15 residues. V was pared by 6 bases and J by 1 base, with 15 bases between. CDR3 in DNA: TGTGCCAGCAGTAAATTCGGGACCCAGAACACTGAAGCTTTCTTT. Protein product: CASSKFGTQNTEAFF.